Following are 29 T cell receptor beta chains from one sample sequenced in a study of identical twins. Each CDR3 protein is one row after TCRdb ran MiXCR on the 5' RACE reads. In the table there are approximately 220,000 distinct CDR3 sequences, more than 6.5% of which are singletons. This sample also appeared in a second study, on yellow fever vaccine responses in identical twins.

The sequencing input was memory (CD45RO+) T cells sorted from blood. The receptors were gathered from a woman younger than 30 in good health.

The sample holds many counts of this clonotype. The chain is built from TRBV15 and TRBJ2-4; 13 nucleotides align to TRBD2. CDR1 is LNHNV, CDR2 YYDKDF, per germline (reference sequence). Trimming at V came to 0 bases and at J to 1 base, leaving 0 bases not matched to a gene. This CDR3 is 17 amino acids long. The CDR3 nucleotides are TGTGCCACCAGCAGAGAGACTAGCGGGGGGGCCAAAAACATTCAGTACTTC. Translating gives CATSRETSGGAKNIQYF.

This clonotype came up many times. The CDR3 reads CASSPRGGGTFSNEQFF. CDR3 DNA sequence: TGTGCCAGCAGTCCCAGGGGGGGAGGGACCTTTTCCAATGAGCAGTTCTTC. The V and J genes are TRBV12-3 or TRBV12-4 and TRBJ2-1, with D perhaps given as TRBD1 or TRBD2 (7 bases each). The CDR3 runs 17 residues. V was cut by 5 bases and J by 6 bases, with 23 bases left in between.

This clonotype occurred a few times. The chain links TRBV20-1 to TRBJ2-7; unclear D gene. Trimming removed 4 bases at V and 0 bases at J, with 19 bases between. Germline CDR1 is DFQATT and CDR2 is SNEGSKA (reference sequence). CDR3 length equals 16 residues. The CDR3 DNA is TGCAGTGCTACCGAGGCGGCTAAAATGAGCTCCTACGAGCAGTACTTC. Translated, it gives CSATEAAKMSSYEQYF.

The J gene is TRBJ2-1, the V gene TRBV12-3 or TRBV12-4; 12 bases line up with TRBD2. Trimming at V came to 6 bases and at J to 7 bases, leaving 7 bases not matched to a gene. CDR3 length: 15 amino acids. This CDR3 reads CASSLLAGGLNEQFF. The DNA of the CDR3 is TGTGCCAGCAGCCTCCTAGCGGGGGGGCTAAATGAGCAGTTCTTC.

This clonotype was counted only a few times. This chain joins TRBV28 and TRBJ1-2, with D possibly TRBD1 on 5 matching bases. The CDR3 loop spans 14 amino acids. The germline CDR1 and CDR2 sequences are MDHEN and SYDVKM. With 4 bases removed from V and 6 bases from J, the gap between germline ends came to 15 bases. CDR3 in amino acids: CASSSPGGENGYTF. The CDR3 DNA reads TGTGCCAGCAGTTCCCCGGGGGGGGAAAATGGCTACACCTTC.

This clonotype was counted only a few times. The chain joins TRBV3-1 to TRBJ2-4; 9 nucleotides line up with TRBD2. The V gene's germline CDR1 is LGHDT and CDR2 YNNKEL (reference sequence). This CDR3 spans 12 amino acids. Germline trimming cut 1 base from V and 12 bases from J; bases unmatched to any gene: 1. The CDR3 region has the DNA TGTGCCAGCAGCCAAGCTAGCGGGACTCAGTACTTC. Translated: CASSQASGTQYF.

This clonotype showed up just a few times. The CDR3 reads CASSQEGATAYEQYF. Here the CDR3 DNA reads TGCGCCAGCAGCCAAGAAGGAGCGACCGCCTACGAGCAGTACTTC. The chain recombines TRBV4-3 with TRBJ2-7; D is uncertain. Germline V gives CDR1 LGHNA, CDR2 YSLEER. V was cut by 0 bases and J by 2 bases, with 11 bases left in between. The CDR3 is 15 amino acids.

In its sample, this clonotype was seen many times. The rearrangement links TRBV19 to TRBJ2-2, with D unresolved. Trimming cost V 2 bases and J 0 bases, with 4 bases left between them. Looked up from germline, CDR1 is LNHDA and CDR2 is SQIVND (reference sequence). The CDR3 extends over 14 amino acids. The CDR3 DNA sequence: TGTGCCAGTAGTATAAATTCGAACACCGGGGAGCTGTTTTTT. As protein: CASSINSNTGELFF.

This clonotype came up many times. V gene TRBV12-3 or TRBV12-4 combines with J gene TRBJ2-7, with unresolved D. The V end lost 2 bases, the J end lost 3 bases, and 8 bases lay between the germline ends. This CDR3 is built from 13 residues. CDR3 coding DNA: TGTGCCAGCAGTTTAAGCGTCAGCTACGAGCAGTACTTC. This encodes CASSLSVSYEQYF.

This clonotype was detected ten times or more. This chain uses TRBV4-2 with TRBJ1-1, with 8 bases aligning to TRBD1. With V trimmed by 0 bases and J by 3 bases, 21 bases remained unmatched. This CDR3 region has 21 residues. The V gene's germline CDR1 is LGHNA and CDR2 YNFKEQ. CDR3 coding DNA: TGTGCCAGCAGCCAAGATATGTTGATTTCCCAATTTTCGGGACAGGACACTGAAGCTTTCTTT. Its protein is CASSQDMLISQFSGQDTEAFF.

This clonotype has only a few counts. This chain connects TRBV9 to TRBJ2-2, with TRBD2 identical over 8 bases. V was clipped by 4 bases and J by 7 bases; unmatched bases: 6. There are 14 residues in the CDR3. Germline values: CDR1 SGDLS, CDR2 YYNGEE. The CDR3 protein is CASSPGGEVGELFF. In DNA form, the CDR3 reads TGTGCCAGCAGCCCCGGGGGGGAGGTCGGGGAGCTGTTTTTT.

This clonotype was detected only a few times. The chain recombines TRBV6-2 or TRBV6-3 with TRBJ1-6, with no clear D. The germline V and J ends were trimmed by 5 bases and 10 bases, with 9 bases remaining between them. Looked up from germline, CDR1 is MNHEY and CDR2 is SVGEGT. The length of the CDR3 is 12 residues. The CDR3 DNA sequence: TGTGCCAGCAGTATCGCGAAATCACCCCTCCACTTT. This gives the protein CASSIAKSPLHF.

This clonotype was counted many times. The chain is built from TRBV5-1 and TRBJ2-3; D uncertain. There are 14 residues in the CDR3. Germline CDR1 and CDR2: SGHRS and YFSETQ. Trimming cost V 0 bases and J 0 bases, with 5 bases left between them. CDR3 protein: CASSLDASTDTQYF. The CDR3 nucleotides read TGCGCCAGCAGCTTGGATGCCAGCACAGATACGCAGTATTTT.

This clonotype was counted between two and nine times. The chain is built from TRBV3-1 and TRBJ2-7, with D unclear. This CDR3 has 18 residues. With 4 bases removed from V and 0 bases from J, the gap between germline ends came to 22 bases. Looked up from germline, CDR1 is LGHDT and CDR2 is YNNKEL (reference sequence). In nucleotides, the CDR3 is TGTGCCAGCAGCCGAAGTATCCCACCGGCGGTGACCTCCTACGAGCAGTACTTC. Its protein is CASSRSIPPAVTSYEQYF.

V gene TRBV2 combines with J gene TRBJ1-2, with D unclear. The CDR3 is 13 amino acids. CDR1 SNHLY and CDR2 FYNNEI come from the germline V gene. V was clipped by 3 bases and J by 4 bases, with 9 bases between them. The CDR3 DNA reads as TGTGCCAGCAGTGACCTCCGACTCTATGGCTACACCTTC. Its protein product is CASSDLRLYGYTF.

Only a few counts were recorded for this clonotype. The rearrangement uses TRBV12-3 or TRBV12-4 and TRBJ2-7, with D hard to call. The V end lost 5 bases, the J end lost 6 bases, and 11 bases lay between the germline ends. This CDR3 has 12 amino acids. CDR3: CASSRLTSEQYF. The CDR3 region has the DNA TGTGCCAGCAGTAGGTTGACGTCCGAGCAGTACTTC.

This clonotype occurred a few times. The CDR3 nucleotides are TGTGCCACCAGCAGAGAGGGGGGTAAAGCAGATACGCAGTATTTT. It yields the protein CATSREGGKADTQYF. This chain connects TRBV15 to TRBJ2-3; the D gene is possibly TRBD2 (6 bases). In germline, CDR1 is LNHNV, CDR2 YYDKDF (reference sequence). The CDR3 length is 15 residues. Between the trimmed V and J ends, which lost 0 bases and 4 bases, there was a span of 11 bases.

V usage is TRBV12-3 or TRBV12-4 and J usage is TRBJ2-1; D may be TRBD2 (5 bases). V lost 3 bases, J lost 9 bases, and 21 bases lay in between. The CDR3 runs to 16 residues. CDR3 loop: CASSLSLSGPRGEQFF. The CDR3 bases are TGTGCCAGCAGTTTGTCCCTAAGCGGCCCCCGCGGTGAGCAGTTCTTC.

There are many counts of this clonotype. The chain employs TRBV12-3 or TRBV12-4 and TRBJ2-1; TRBD2 matches 7 bases. The V gene end was trimmed by 3 bases and the J gene end by 3 bases; junction bases not matched to a gene: 5. The CDR3 spans 15 residues. In nucleotides, the CDR3 is TGTGCCAGCAGTTTGCGCCTAGCGGACTACAATGAGCAGTTCTTC. It is translated as CASSLRLADYNEQFF.

This clonotype was recorded at least ten times. Compared with germline, one end of the junction differs, possibly owing to a read error. This chain links TRBV5-1 with TRBJ2-7; weak D call: TRBD1 (5 bases). Looked up from germline, CDR1 is SGHRS and CDR2 is YFSETQ. The CDR3 loop spans 13 amino acids. The CDR3 DNA reads TGCGCCAGCAGTTTGGACAACCCTTACGAGCAGTACTTC. This encodes CASSLDNPYEQYF.

This clonotype was observed at least ten times. This chain connects TRBV5-1 to TRBJ1-2; D might be TRBD1 (6 bases). The CDR3 is 14 amino acids. V shed 7 bases and J shed 4 bases, with 17 bases lying between them. Germline values: CDR1 SGHRS, CDR2 YFSETQ. CDR3 in amino acids: CASGGSDSPYGYTF. Here the CDR3 DNA reads TGCGCCAGCGGGGGATCGGACAGCCCCTATGGCTACACCTTC.

This clonotype turned up a few times. The CDR3 coding sequence is TGTGCCACCGCGACTTTATCTAGCGGGAGCACAGATACGCAGTATTTT. It specifies CATATLSSGSTDTQYF. This rearrangement joins TRBV7-2 to TRBJ2-3; 8 bases are shared with TRBD2. Germline V gene lookup returns CDR1 SGHTA and CDR2 FQGNSA. The CDR3 has 16 amino acids. J gave up 0 bases and V 10 bases, and 12 bases lay outside the gene matches. The whole variable domain, remainder taken from reference TRBV7-2 and TRBJ2-3, is GAGVSQSPSNKVTEKGKDVELRCDPISGHTALYWYRQSLGQGLEFLIYFQGNSAPDKSGLPSDRFSAERTGGSVSTLTIQRTQQEDSAVYLCATATLSSGSTDTQYFGPGTRLTVL.

This clonotype has at least ten counts. The chain is built from TRBV7-2 and TRBJ2-7, with TRBD1 as a possible D gene (6 bases). CDR1 is SGHTA, CDR2 FQGNSA, per germline. Trimming removed 5 bases at V and 0 bases at J, with 14 bases between. The CDR3 has 15 residues. The CDR3 reads CASSEYGQSSYEQYF. CDR3 in DNA: TGTGCCAGCAGCGAGTATGGACAGAGCTCCTACGAGCAGTACTTC.

This clonotype was observed at least ten times. This chain joins TRBV5-1 and TRBJ2-2; TRBD2 might be the D (5 bases). CDR3 length: 13 amino acids. Looked up from germline, CDR1 is SGHRS and CDR2 is YFSETQ. With 1 base removed from V and 6 bases from J, the gap between germline ends came to 7 bases. The CDR3 coding sequence is TGCGCCAGCAGCTTGCAACTAGCCGGGGAGCTGTTTTTT. Translating it yields CASSLQLAGELFF.

This clonotype was seen ten or more times. The rearrangement links TRBV5-1 to TRBJ2-2, with D unclear. This CDR3 is built from 13 residues. CDR1 and CDR2 from the germline V gene are SGHRS and YFSETQ. V lost 2 bases and J 2 bases, leaving 4 bases between the germline ends. CDR3 amino acids: CASSLRNTGELFF. The DNA for the CDR3 is TGCGCCAGCAGCTTAAGAAACACCGGGGAGCTGTTTTTT. Drawing the rest from reference TRBV5-1 and TRBJ2-2, the complete variable domain is KAGVTQTPRYLIKTRGQQVTLSCSPISGHRSVSWYQQTPGQGLQFLFEYFSETQRNKGNFPGRFSGRQFSNSRSEMNVSTLELGDSALYLCASSLRNTGELFFGEGSRLTVL.

This rearrangement joins TRBV3-1 to TRBJ2-3, with TRBD2 identical over 13 bases. Germline trimming cut 0 bases from V and 4 bases from J; bases unmatched to any gene: 10. Germline V gene lookup returns CDR1 LGHDT and CDR2 YNNKEL (reference sequence). This CDR3 has 19 residues. CDR3 bases: TGTGCCAGCAGCCAAGACAGAAAGGGACTAGCGGGGTATTCAGATACGCAGTATTTT. Encoded protein: CASSQDRKGLAGYSDTQYF.

This clonotype was detected only once. The chain couples TRBV20-1 to TRBJ2-1; D is ambiguous. Trimming cost V 8 bases and J 7 bases, with 18 bases left between them. This CDR3 is built from 13 residues. Germline V gene sequence: CDR1 DFQATT, CDR2 SNEGSKA (reference sequence). CDR3 loop: CSSLSLTVNEQFF. The CDR3 region has the DNA TGCAGTTCTTTGAGCCTAACAGTGAATGAGCAGTTCTTC.

This clonotype came up many times. The chain is built from TRBV29-1 and TRBJ2-1; D may correspond to TRBD1 or TRBD2 (5 bases each). The CDR3 is 13 residues long. Germline lookup yields CDR1 SQVTM and CDR2 ANQGSEA. DNA of the CDR3: TGCAGTACATTTGGGGGTCAGAACAATGAGCAGTTCTTC. Its protein product is CSTFGGQNNEQFF.

This chain uses TRBV6-1 with TRBJ1-1, with TRBD1 matching over 7 bases. This CDR3 spans 13 amino acids. CDR1 and CDR2 from the germline V gene are MNHNS and SASEGT. Trimming cost V 10 bases and J 1 base; bases outside gene matches: 6. The CDR3 protein is CATHRGENTEAFF. DNA for the CDR3: TGTGCCACCCACAGGGGAGAGAACACTGAAGCTTTCTTT.